Below, 20 T cell receptor beta chains from the same sample are listed, as sequenced in a study of blood T cell repertoires in COVID-19. Profiling relied on immunoSEQ multiplex PCR, and the TCRdb table lists in-frame clones only, not all of them. The data contain about 180,000 clones, approximately 79% of them seen just once; the ten biggest clones take up 8.1%. Sequencing was performed on peripheral blood. The origin of the receptors is an older woman with COVID-19, enrolled during active disease.

Here the CDR3 reads CASSLKSGVITGELFF. CDR3 sequence (DNA): TGTGCCAGCAGCTTGAAATCAGGGGTGATCACCGGGGAGCTGTTTTTT. The chain uses TRBV5-8 and TRBJ2-2; tentatively, D is TRBD1 (6 bases). Deletions cut 1 base from V and 4 bases from J, with 14 bases between. Germline V lookup: CDR1 SGHTS, CDR2 YDEGEE. The CDR3 has 16 amino acids.

V gene TRBV6-6 combines with J gene TRBJ1-5, with 7 bases identical to TRBD1. In germline, CDR1 is MNHNY, CDR2 SVGAGI (reference sequence). This CDR3 comprises 15 residues. V was pared by 5 bases and J by 5 bases, with 9 bases of the junction left unmatched. CDR3 nucleotides: TGTGCCAGCAGTCAACGACAGGGTTGGGATCAGCCCCAGCATTTT. This translates into CASSQRQGWDQPQHF.

The chain employs TRBV19 and TRBJ2-3, with TRBD2 identical over 12 bases. Germline CDR1 and CDR2: LNHDA and SQIVND (reference sequence). Trimming at V came to 7 bases and at J to 5 bases, leaving 4 bases not matched to a gene. CDR3 length: 14 residues. CDR3 sequence (DNA): TGTGCCAGTACTAGCGGGAGGGCTGGAGATACGCAGTATTTT. Residues: CASTSGRAGDTQYF.

The rearrangement links TRBV5-4 to TRBJ2-7, with D possibly being TRBD2 (6 bases). Germline V CDR1 and CDR2: SGHNT, YYREEE (reference sequence). The CDR3 loop spans 14 amino acids. Deletions cut 9 bases from V and 2 bases from J, with 18 bases between. CDR3 region: CATSSRGGTYEQYF. The CDR3, as DNA: TGTGCCACCTCCTCACGAGGAGGGACCTACGAGCAGTACTTC.

The chain couples TRBV9 to TRBJ1-6; 10 bases fit TRBD1. V gave up 5 bases and J gave up 5 bases; unmatched junction bases: 16. The CDR3 is 19 amino acids. Germline CDR1 reads SGDLS; CDR2 reads YYNGEE. The CDR3 DNA sequence: TGTGCCAGCAGAGACTCCGGGACAGGGGTCGAGCTAGATAATTCACCCCTCCACTTT. Its translation: CASRDSGTGVELDNSPLHF.

CDR3 residues: CASSPLAGGSTDTQYF. DNA for the CDR3: TGTGCCAGCAGTCCCCTAGCGGGGGGCTCCACAGATACGCAGTATTTT. The V and J genes are TRBV6-4 and TRBJ2-3; 11 bases map to TRBD2. Per germline, CDR1 MRHNA and CDR2 SNTAGT. J gave up 2 bases and V 5 bases, and 6 bases lay outside the gene matches. The CDR3 contains 16 residues.

V gene TRBV5-4 combines with J gene TRBJ2-7; the match to TRBD2 covers 11 bases. The J segment lost 7 bases and the V segment lost 7 bases, leaving 4 bases of the junction unmatched. Germline CDR1 SGHNT, CDR2 YYREEE (reference sequence). The CDR3 extends over 12 amino acids. CDR3 nucleotides: TGTGCCAGCGGGTTAGCGGGGGGGGAGCAGTACGTC. It is translated as CASGLAGGEQYV.

The CDR3 spells CASSLIDGYQPQHF. CDR3 coding DNA: TGTGCCAGCAGTTTAATCGACGGGTACCAGCCCCAGCATTTT. V is TRBV28 and J is TRBJ1-5; no firm D call. Between the trimmed V and J ends, which lost 2 bases and 7 bases, there was a span of 12 bases. The CDR3 runs 14 residues. Germline loops: CDR1 MDHEN, CDR2 SYDVKM. The entire variable domain, with the rest obtained from reference TRBV28 and TRBJ1-5, is as follows: DVKVTQSSRYLVKRTGEKVFLECVQDMDHENMFWYRQDPGLGLRLIYFSYDVKMKEKGDIPEGYSVSREKKERFSLILESASTNQTSMYLCASSLIDGYQPQHFGDGTRLSIL.

The V call is TRBV28, the J call TRBJ2-1, with 8 bases identical to TRBD2. Trimming removed 3 bases from V and 6 bases from J; junction bases left unmatched: 7. CDR1 and CDR2 (germline): MDHEN, SYDVKM. This CDR3 spans 15 amino acids. The CDR3 coding sequence is TGTGCCAGCAGTTTTTTGGCGGGAGGCGGCAATGAGCAGTTCTTC. Translating gives CASSFLAGGGNEQFF.

The chain has TRBV7-9 and TRBJ2-1; TRBD2 matches at 7 bases. The junction had 1 base not matched to a gene; V was cut back by 3 bases and J by 5 bases. This CDR3 region has 13 residues. In germline, CDR1 is SEHNR, CDR2 FQNEAQ (reference sequence). Here the CDR3 DNA reads TGTGCCAGCAGCTTTGCGGGGGACAATGAGCAGTTCTTC. The encoded protein is CASSFAGDNEQFF.

The CDR3 reads CASSPLTGVGTEAFF. CDR3 bases: TGCGCCAGCAGCCCTTTGACAGGGGTTGGTACTGAAGCTTTCTTT. This chain links TRBV5-1 with TRBJ1-1; 8 positions match TRBD1. The CDR3 contains 15 residues. V gave up 4 bases and J gave up 5 bases; unmatched junction bases: 10. Per germline, CDR1 SGHRS and CDR2 YFSETQ.

This clone is termed medium-sized (0.01 to 0.1%). The V and J genes are TRBV7-2 and TRBJ2-7; 7 bases align to TRBD2. CDR3 length: 14 residues. Germline lookup yields CDR1 SGHTA and CDR2 FQGNSA. V gave up 2 bases and J gave up 6 bases; unmatched junction bases: 7. The CDR3: CASSLLRERGEQYF. Here the CDR3 DNA reads TGTGCCAGCAGCTTACTGCGGGAGCGGGGCGAGCAGTACTTC. The variable domain in full, completed from reference TRBV7-2 and TRBJ2-7, reads GAGVSQSPSNKVTEKGKDVELRCDPISGHTALYWYRQSLGQGLEFLIYFQGNSAPDKSGLPSDRFSAERTGGSVSTLTIQRTQQEDSAVYLCASSLLRERGEQYFGPGTRLTVT.

This clone was detected only once. Compared with germline, one end of the junction differs, possibly owing to a read error. The chain links TRBV5-1 to TRBJ2-1, with 13 bases aligning to TRBD2. In germline, CDR1 is SGHRS, CDR2 YFSETQ. The CDR3 totals 17 residues. The CDR3 here is CASSPGLAGSSFNEQFF. Written as DNA, the CDR3 is TGCGCCAGCAGCCCGGGACTAGCGGGGAGTTCCTTCAATGAGCAGTTCTTC.

V usage is TRBV6-5 and J usage is TRBJ1-4; D not certain. The germline gives CDR1 MNHEY, CDR2 SVGAGI. This CDR3 has 15 residues. V shed 0 bases and J shed 2 bases, with 7 bases lying between them. CDR3 loop: CASSYSYSTNEKLFF. The CDR3 bases are TGTGCCAGCAGTTACTCGTACAGTACTAATGAAAAACTGTTTTTT.

The chain joins TRBV11-1 to TRBJ2-1, with TRBD1 matching over 10 bases. The CDR3 sequence is 16 residues long. Germline-derived CDR1 and CDR2 are SGHAT and FQDESV (reference sequence). V shed 5 bases and J 5 bases; nucleotides not matched to a gene: 9. The CDR3 sequence is CASSPRDRGGHNEQFF. The CDR3 DNA reads TGTGCCAGCAGCCCCCGGGACAGGGGCGGCCACAATGAGCAGTTCTTC.

The chain combines TRBV19 with TRBJ1-5; no reliable D call. The CDR3 has 14 amino acids. V was pared by 3 bases and J by 7 bases, with 13 bases between. CDR1 LNHDA and CDR2 SQIVND come from the germline V gene (reference sequence). CDR3 DNA: TGTGCCAGTAGTATGATGTCCGGGGAGCAGCCCCAGCATTTT. It translates to CASSMMSGEQPQHF.

The CDR3 spells CASSFRLAGKDEQYF. The CDR3 DNA is TGTGCCAGCAGCTTCCGACTAGCGGGAAAGGACGAGCAGTACTTC. V usage is TRBV7-3 and J usage is TRBJ2-7; 11 nucleotides line up with TRBD2. Germline assignment: CDR1 SGHTA and CDR2 FQGTGA. The CDR3 loop spans 15 amino acids. After removal of 3 bases from V and 5 bases from J, the junction contained 6 bases not matched to a gene.

The V gene is TRBV15, the J gene TRBJ2-5, with a tentative D call TRBD1 (6 bases). The length of the CDR3 is 15 residues. From germline, CDR1 is LNHNV and CDR2 YYDKDF (reference sequence). The V and J ends lost 0 bases and 5 bases respectively, with 13 bases between them. The CDR3 DNA reads as TGTGCCACCAGCAGAGATCCGCAGGGGCGGGAGACCCAGTACTTC. Protein product: CATSRDPQGRETQYF. The whole variable domain, filled in from reference TRBV15 and TRBJ2-5, reads DAMVIQNPRYQVTQFGKPVTLSCSQTLNHNVMYWYQQKSSQAPKLLFHYYDKDFNNEADTPDNFQSRRPNTSFCFLDIRSPGLGDTAMYLCATSRDPQGRETQYFGPGTRLLVL.

This chain links TRBV28 with TRBJ2-5; TRBD2 aligns across 15 bases. The CDR3 contains 16 residues. Trimming removed 6 bases from V and 4 bases from J; junction bases left unmatched: 6. Germline V lookup: CDR1 MDHEN, CDR2 SYDVKM. DNA for the CDR3: TGTGCCAGCAGCTCTCCGGGACTAGCGGGGGGAGAGACCCAGTACTTC. It is translated as CASSSPGLAGGETQYF.

The V call is TRBV6-2 or TRBV6-3, the J call TRBJ2-7; D is uncertain. CDR3 size: 14 residues. Germline CDR1 MNHEY, CDR2 SVGEGT. V was clipped by 0 bases and J by 0 bases, with 6 bases between them. The CDR3 sequence: CASSYSENSYEQYV. The CDR3 nucleotides read TGTGCCAGCAGTTACTCGGAGAACTCCTACGAGCAGTACGTC.